The clone carrying this T cell receptor (beta chain) was found a few times. This sample is part of a study of identical twins. V was shortened by 5 bases and J by 10 bases, with 24 bases between the two germline ends. Germline values: CDR1 SEHNR, CDR2 FQNEAQ (reference sequence). There are 16 residues in the CDR3. TCRdb redid the calling of the 5' RACE reads with MiXCR, one entry per CDR3 protein. Of about 460,000 distinct CDR3 sequences in the sample, 13% to 15% were seen once. These data also formed part of another study, on yellow fever vaccine responses in identical twins.

The source material was CD4+ T cells sorted from blood. This chain connects TRBV7-9 to TRBJ2-1; possibly TRBD2 for D (6 bases). This sequence was found in a woman between 18 and 29 years old in good health. The CDR3 nucleotides read TGTGCCAGCAGCCCCTTTATAGCGGCTTCTACAAGGGAGCAGTTCTTC. Its translation is CASSPFIAASTREQFF.